These 22 T cell receptor beta chains came from one sample sequenced in a study of neurological immune-mediated disorders. Via MiXCR, TCRdb re-called the 5' RACE reads, giving one row per CDR3 protein. The data show over 55,000 distinct CDR3 sequences, with over 8.5% seen just once and about 6.3% held by the top ten. The time point was: longitudinal time-point 1 (baseline). The specimen was PBMCs. The source is a male donor with HTLV-1-associated myelopathy (HAM/TSP).

In this sample, this clonotype turned up many times. The gene calls are TRBV12-3 or TRBV12-4 and TRBJ1-5; D not resolved. This CDR3 region has 15 residues. The V gene lost 3 bases and the J gene lost 1 base, with 10 bases spanning the gap. In DNA form, the CDR3 reads TGTGCCAGCAGTTTCAGGTCCGGGAGCAATCAGCCCCAGCATTTT. Its translation is CASSFRSGSNQPQHF.

This clonotype was counted at least ten times. The chain has TRBV7-3 and TRBJ1-1, with a weak D call TRBD1 (5 bases). The V gene lost 5 bases and the J gene lost 2 bases, with 12 bases spanning the gap. Germline V gene sequence: CDR1 SGHTA, CDR2 FQGTGA. The CDR3 has 14 residues. CDR3 nucleotides: TGTGCCAGCAGCCGCGGACATCGTAACACTGAAGCTTTCTTT. Its translation: CASSRGHRNTEAFF.

This clonotype was detected many times. The chain combines TRBV5-1 with TRBJ2-3; 8 bases agree with TRBD1. Trimming took 0 bases from V and 2 from J; bases not matched to a gene: 5. The germline CDR1 and CDR2 sequences are SGHRS and YFSETQ. The CDR3 totals 16 residues. In DNA, the CDR3 is TGCGCCAGCAGCTTGGGACAGGGGCACCTCACAGATACGCAGTATTTT. Translated: CASSLGQGHLTDTQYF.

This clonotype occurred many times. The genes are TRBV3-1 and TRBJ1-1, with TRBD1 matching 8 bases. With 2 bases clipped from V and 4 bases from J, the junction kept 6 bases outside the gene matches. Germline CDR1 is LGHDT and CDR2 is YNNKEL (reference sequence). This CDR3 comprises 15 residues. CDR3 DNA: TGTGCCAGCAGCCAACCCGGGACAGGTTTCACTGAAGCTTTCTTT. This encodes CASSQPGTGFTEAFF.

This clonotype was detected many times. V usage is TRBV27 and J usage is TRBJ1-6; 8 nucleotides align to TRBD1. The CDR3 length is 15 residues. Germline V lookup: CDR1 MNHEY, CDR2 SMNVEV (reference sequence). J gave up 5 bases and V 2 bases, and 2 bases lay outside the gene matches. CDR3: CASSLETGDNSPLHF. The CDR3 coding sequence is TGTGCCAGCAGTTTAGAGACAGGGGATAATTCACCCCTCCACTTT.

Many counts were recorded for this clonotype. This rearrangement joins TRBV6-5 to TRBJ2-3, with D perhaps matching TRBD1 (7 bases). In germline, CDR1 is MNHEY, CDR2 SVGAGI. This CDR3 spans 16 amino acids. The V and J ends lost 2 bases and 3 bases respectively, with 15 bases between them. CDR3 nucleotide sequence: TGTGCCAGCAGTTACCCGACCCCAGGGGGGACAGATACGCAGTATTTT. Its protein is CASSYPTPGGTDTQYF.

CDR3 in DNA: TGCAGTGCCCAATCCACTAGCGGGGGGGTCTACAATGAGCAGTTCTTC. Translation gives CSAQSTSGGVYNEQFF. The chain has TRBV20-1 and TRBJ2-1; 13 bases are a match to TRBD2. Germline V gene lookup returns CDR1 DFQATT and CDR2 SNEGSKA (reference sequence). The CDR3 contains 16 residues. The V gene end was trimmed by 6 bases and the J gene end by 3 bases; junction bases not matched to a gene: 8.

Ten or more counts support this clonotype. The chain carries TRBV4-1 and TRBJ2-1; 8 positions agree with TRBD1. The ends lost 1 base at V and 4 bases at J; junction bases unmatched: 6. Germline CDR1 and CDR2: MGHRA and YSYEKL. The CDR3 covers 16 residues. The chain's CDR3 is CASSQVPGQEYNEQFF. The CDR3, as DNA: TGCGCCAGCAGCCAAGTTCCGGGACAGGAGTACAATGAGCAGTTCTTC.

There are many counts of this clonotype. The chain combines TRBV6-2 or TRBV6-3 with TRBJ1-5; 8 bases align to TRBD1. V trimming: 6 bases; J trimming: 7 bases; junction bases outside the gene matches: 8. CDR1 is MNHEY, CDR2 SVGEGT, per germline. The CDR3 is 14 amino acids. CDR3 loop: CASSPAGGWQPQHF. For the CDR3, the DNA is TGTGCCAGCAGCCCCGCAGGGGGCTGGCAGCCCCAGCATTTT.

In this sample, this clonotype turned up a few times. CDR3 sequence: CASRHPGLAGEETQYF. CDR3 nucleotide sequence: TGTGCCAGCAGGCATCCGGGACTAGCGGGGGAAGAGACCCAGTACTTC. This chain connects TRBV6-2 or TRBV6-3 to TRBJ2-5, with 14 bases identical to TRBD2. Looked up from germline, CDR1 is MNHEY and CDR2 is SVGEGT. Trimming at V came to 6 bases and at J to 3 bases, leaving 6 bases not matched to a gene. The CDR3 covers 16 residues.

This clonotype was observed many times. This chain uses TRBV7-6 with TRBJ2-5; D is unclear. V was clipped by 3 bases and J by 3 bases, with 11 bases between them. CDR1 SGHVS and CDR2 FNYEAQ come from the germline V gene. This CDR3 has 14 amino acids. The CDR3 coding sequence is TGTGCCAGCAGCTTTAGGTCTGGCAAAGAGACCCAGTACTTC. This sequence encodes CASSFRSGKETQYF.

Ten or more counts support this clonotype. The chain has TRBV24-1 and TRBJ2-5; tentatively, D is TRBD1 (6 bases). Germline V gene data show CDR1 as KGHDR and CDR2 as SFDVKD. This CDR3 region has 14 residues. The V and J ends lost 7 bases and 5 bases respectively, with 16 bases between them. The DNA of the CDR3 is TGTGCCACCAGAGAAACAGGGCGGTCGGAGACCCAGTACTTC. Its protein product is CATRETGRSETQYF.

At least ten counts were recorded for this clonotype. The chain has TRBV6-5 and TRBJ1-3, with D tentatively TRBD1 (5 bases). This CDR3 is 15 amino acids long. Germline V gene lookup returns CDR1 MNHEY and CDR2 SVGAGI. Trimming cost V 6 bases and J 4 bases, with 16 bases left between them. In DNA, the CDR3 is TGTGCCAGCAGACGGTCACAGGTCCTCGGAAACACCATATATTTT. This encodes CASRRSQVLGNTIYF.

This clonotype showed up many times. The chain combines TRBV7-2 with TRBJ2-3; TRBD1 or TRBD2 may be the D gene (5 bases each). Per germline, CDR1 SGHTA and CDR2 FQGNSA. V was clipped by 3 bases and J by 8 bases, with 12 bases between them. The CDR3 extends over 13 amino acids. The CDR3 bases are TGTGCCAGCAGCTTCGACTACAGGAGTACGCAGTATTTT. It specifies CASSFDYRSTQYF. Looking up the rest from reference TRBV7-2 and TRBJ2-3 gives the full variable domain: GAGVSQSPSNKVTEKGKDVELRCDPISGHTALYWYRQSLGQGLEFLIYFQGNSAPDKSGLPSDRFSAERTGGSVSTLTIQRTQQEDSAVYLCASSFDYRSTQYFGPGTRLTVL.

This clonotype was seen many times. The rearrangement links TRBV4-1 to TRBJ1-2; no reliable D call. This CDR3 has 13 residues. V shed 1 base and J shed 3 bases, with 6 bases lying between them. Germline V gene sequence: CDR1 MGHRA, CDR2 YSYEKL. CDR3 bases: TGCGCCAGCAGCCAAGGCACAGACTATGGCTACACCTTC. Translated, it gives CASSQGTDYGYTF.

This clonotype came up many times. The chain links TRBV7-8 to TRBJ1-1; D is possibly TRBD1 (6 bases). V lost 7 bases and J lost 1, with 22 bases in between. The CDR3 sequence is 17 residues long. Germline assignment: CDR1 SGHVS and CDR2 FQNEAQ. CDR3 sequence reads: CASNLVPGASENTEAFF. Here the CDR3 DNA reads TGTGCCAGCAACTTGGTACCGGGGGCCAGTGAGAACACTGAAGCTTTCTTT.

This clonotype was seen ten or more times. The CDR3, as DNA: TGTGCCAGCAGCTTGTTGGGACAGCAGAATTCACCCCTCCACTTT. The encoded protein is CASSLLGQQNSPLHF. V gene TRBV5-5 combines with J gene TRBJ1-6; TRBD1 agrees at 7 bases. Germline V lookup: CDR1 SGHKS, CDR2 YYEKEE (reference sequence). This CDR3 region has 15 residues. J lost 7 bases, V lost 1 base, and 5 bases had no gene match.

This clonotype was observed many times. V and J are TRBV28 and TRBJ1-2, with 9 nucleotides matching TRBD1. The CDR3 is 15 amino acids. V lost 5 bases and J lost 3; bases outside the gene matches: 7. Germline values: CDR1 MDHEN, CDR2 SYDVKM. The CDR3 DNA is TGTGCCAGCAGTGCCCACAGGGGGCGGCACTATGGCTACACCTTC. Translated, it gives CASSAHRGRHYGYTF.

This clonotype occurred many times. V gene TRBV12-3 or TRBV12-4 combines with J gene TRBJ2-3; TRBD2 might be the D (6 bases). Between the trimmed V and J ends, which lost 3 bases and 1 base, there was a span of 14 bases. The CDR3 runs to 16 residues. Here the CDR3 reads CASSFGKLAGTDTQYF. The DNA of the CDR3 is TGTGCCAGCAGTTTCGGCAAACTAGCCGGCACAGATACGCAGTATTTT.

This clonotype has a count of ten or more. The CDR3 reads CSASSGGNQPQHF. The CDR3 DNA reads TGCAGTGCTAGCTCTGGAGGCAATCAGCCCCAGCATTTT. The genes are TRBV20-1 and TRBJ1-5, with D unresolved. CDR1 is DFQATT, CDR2 SNEGSKA, per germline (reference sequence). Trimming shortened V by 3 bases and J by 2 bases, and 8 bases separated the two germline ends. CDR3 length: 13 amino acids.

This sequence joins TRBV20-1 and TRBJ2-2; 7 bases are shared with TRBD2. V shed 4 bases, J shed 5 bases, and the junction held 13 bases outside the gene matches. Germline lookup yields CDR1 DFQATT and CDR2 SNEGSKA (reference sequence). This CDR3 contains 16 residues. Here the CDR3 DNA reads TGCAGTGCTACCCGCCTGTGGGGGGGAGCGACCGGGGAGCTGTTTTTT. Protein: CSATRLWGGATGELFF.

This clonotype was observed at least ten times. This rearrangement joins TRBV18 to TRBJ2-7; 9 nucleotides match TRBD1. The V gene's germline CDR1 is KGHSH and CDR2 LQKENI. V trimming: 6 bases; J trimming: 3 bases; junction bases outside the gene matches: 9. The CDR3 totals 15 residues. This CDR3 reads CASSHGQGTHYEQYF. For the CDR3, the DNA is TGTGCCAGCTCCCACGGACAGGGGACCCACTACGAGCAGTACTTC.